These T cell receptor beta chains were read from a single sample in a study of brain T cells in children with intractable seizures. Sequencing used immunoSEQ multiplex PCR; TCRdb keeps in-frame clones, though not all of them. Among around 340,000 clones, roughly 93% were seen once, and the ten largest hold 5.7%. The sequencing used peripheral blood, collected approximately 5 months after surgery. The receptors stem from a boy in the first two years of life with tuberous sclerosis and intractable seizures. Each CDR3 is given with its conserved first and last residue. D genes are given only for firm matches. Rows may omit the clone size; those that give it use once, few, many or a size class.

j_gene: TRBJ2-3; d_gene: TRBD2; abundance: .; len: 15; v_gene: TRBV29-1; CDR3aa: CSVEDRLRGGDTQYF; CDR3nt: TGCAGCGTTGAAGATCGTTTGCGGGGGGGCGATACGCAGTATTTT
j_gene: TRBJ2-7; d_gene: .; abundance: .; len: 14; v_gene: TRBV7-9; CDR3aa: CASSSPGQTYEQYF; CDR3nt: TGTGCCAGCAGCTCCCCGGGACAAACCTACGAGCAGTACTTC
j_gene: TRBJ1-5; d_gene: .; abundance: .; len: 14; v_gene: TRBV30; CDR3aa: CAWSTGSYNQPQHF; CDR3nt: TGTGCCTGGTCTACTGGGAGCTATAATCAGCCCCAGCATTTT
j_gene: TRBJ1-4; d_gene: .; abundance: .; len: 14; v_gene: TRBV2; CDR3aa: CASSEVTANEKLFF; CDR3nt: TGTGCCAGCAGTGAAGTGACAGCTAATGAAAAACTGTTTTTT
j_gene: TRBJ1-1; d_gene: .; abundance: .; len: 12; v_gene: TRBV30; CDR3aa: CAWSYTGTEAFF; CDR3nt: TGTGCCTGGAGCTATACAGGGACTGAAGCTTTCTTT
j_gene: TRBJ2-7; d_gene: TRBD1; abundance: .; len: 11; v_gene: TRBV19; CDR3aa: CASSDRGEQYF; CDR3nt: TGTGCCAGTAGTGACAGGGGCGAGCAGTACTTC
j_gene: TRBJ1-5; d_gene: TRBD1; abundance: once; len: 14; v_gene: TRBV27; CDR3aa: CASSLGTGNQPQHF; CDR3nt: TGTGCCAGCAGTTTGGGGACAGGCAATCAGCCCCAGCATTTT
j_gene: TRBJ2-7; d_gene: TRBD1; abundance: .; len: 12; v_gene: TRBV4-1; CDR3aa: CASSPDRDEQYF; CDR3nt: TGCGCCAGCAGCCCGGACAGGGACGAGCAGTACTTC
j_gene: TRBJ1-1; d_gene: .; abundance: .; len: 12; v_gene: TRBV5-1; CDR3aa: CASSLVGFEAFF; CDR3nt: TGCGCCAGCAGCTTGGTGGGGTTTGAAGCTTTCTTT
j_gene: TRBJ2-5; d_gene: .; abundance: .; len: 14; v_gene: TRBV7-9; CDR3aa: CASSLAGVRETQYF; CDR3nt: TGTGCCAGCAGCTTAGCAGGGGTCCGAGAGACCCAGTACTTC
j_gene: TRBJ2-5; d_gene: .; abundance: .; len: 16; v_gene: TRBV5-1; CDR3aa: CASSLTRAGEGETQYF; CDR3nt: TGCGCCAGCAGCCTCACGCGGGCAGGGGAGGGAGAGACCCAGTACTTC
j_gene: TRBJ2-2; d_gene: .; abundance: .; len: 15; v_gene: TRBV11-2; CDR3aa: CASSFDSSNTGELFF; CDR3nt: TGTGCCAGCAGCTTTGACAGCTCGAACACCGGGGAGCTGTTTTTT
j_gene: TRBJ1-2; d_gene: .; abundance: once; len: 16; v_gene: TRBV6-6; CDR3aa: CASSYSTGGVLYGYTF; CDR3nt: TGTGCCAGCAGTTACTCGACGGGGGGAGTACTCTATGGCTACACCTTC
j_gene: TRBJ2-2; d_gene: .; abundance: .; len: 13; v_gene: TRBV4-2; CDR3aa: CASSQGTTGELFF; CDR3nt: TGTGCCAGCAGCCAGGGCACCACCGGGGAGCTGTTTTTT
j_gene: TRBJ2-7; d_gene: .; abundance: .; len: 15; v_gene: TRBV27; CDR3aa: CASSLFIGNPTEQYF; CDR3nt: TGTGCCAGCAGTTTATTTATCGGGAATCCTACCGAGCAGTACTTC
j_gene: TRBJ1-1; d_gene: .; abundance: once; len: 15; v_gene: TRBV30; CDR3aa: CAWRGGSLDSTEAFF; CDR3nt: TGTGCCTGGAGGGGCGGATCCTTAGATTCCACTGAAGCTTTCTTT
j_gene: TRBJ1-1; d_gene: TRBD1; abundance: .; len: 15; v_gene: TRBV7-9; CDR3aa: CASSLAQGVNTEAFF; CDR3nt: TGTGCCAGCAGCTTAGCGCAGGGGGTGAACACTGAAGCTTTCTTT
j_gene: TRBJ2-7; d_gene: .; abundance: .; len: 17; v_gene: TRBV5-6; CDR3aa: CASSLFEGGSNLYEQYF; CDR3nt: TGTGCCAGCAGCTTGTTTGAGGGGGGCTCCAATCTCTACGAGCAGTACTTC
j_gene: TRBJ2-7; d_gene: .; abundance: .; len: 16; v_gene: TRBV7-9; CDR3aa: CASSSLGQGFSYEQYF; CDR3nt: TGTGCCAGCAGCTCCCTTGGGCAGGGGTTCTCCTACGAGCAGTACTTC
j_gene: TRBJ2-5; d_gene: .; abundance: .; len: 12; v_gene: TRBV2; CDR3aa: CASSGPWETQYF; CDR3nt: TGTGCCAGCAGCGGTCCTTGGGAGACCCAGTACTTC
j_gene: TRBJ1-1; d_gene: .; abundance: .; len: 14; v_gene: TRBV19; CDR3aa: CASSRYEQRTEAFF; CDR3nt: TGTGCCAGTAGTCGGTATGAGCAGAGGACTGAAGCTTTCTTT
j_gene: TRBJ2-7; d_gene: TRBD1; abundance: .; len: 14; v_gene: TRBV19; CDR3aa: CASSPGTGGYEQYF; CDR3nt: TGTGCCAGTAGTCCCGGGACAGGCGGCTACGAGCAGTACTTC
j_gene: TRBJ1-1; d_gene: TRBD1; abundance: .; len: 17; v_gene: TRBV2; CDR3aa: CASSDGQGRGVNTEAFF; CDR3nt: TGTGCCAGCAGTGACGGACAGGGCCGAGGGGTGAACACTGAAGCTTTCTTT
j_gene: TRBJ1-4; d_gene: .; abundance: .; len: 15; v_gene: TRBV2; CDR3aa: CASNGEVTSNEKLFF; CDR3nt: TGTGCCAGCAACGGAGAAGTCACCTCTAATGAAAAACTGTTTTTT
j_gene: TRBJ1-5; d_gene: TRBD1; abundance: .; len: 14; v_gene: TRBV10-3; CDR3aa: CATSRDRDTQPQHF; CDR3nt: TGTGCCACGAGCCGGGACAGGGACACTCAGCCCCAGCATTTT
j_gene: TRBJ1-2; d_gene: .; abundance: .; len: 13; v_gene: TRBV12-3/TRBV12-4; CDR3aa: CASSPDGNYGYTF; CDR3nt: TGTGCCAGCAGCCCGGACGGTAACTATGGCTACACCTTC
j_gene: TRBJ1-2; d_gene: .; abundance: .; len: 13; v_gene: TRBV28; CDR3aa: CASSPPQRYGYTF; CDR3nt: TGTGCCAGCAGCCCCCCCCAGCGTTATGGCTACACCTTC
j_gene: TRBJ2-3; d_gene: TRBD2; abundance: .; len: 16; v_gene: TRBV10-3; CDR3aa: CAISAVAGGVADTQYF; CDR3nt: TGTGCCATCAGTGCGGTAGCGGGAGGAGTAGCAGATACGCAGTATTTT
j_gene: TRBJ1-1; d_gene: .; abundance: .; len: 15; v_gene: TRBV7-2; CDR3aa: CASSFGGRMDTEAFF; CDR3nt: TGTGCCAGCAGCTTTGGTGGTCGTATGGACACTGAAGCTTTCTTT
j_gene: TRBJ1-1; d_gene: .; abundance: few; len: 13; v_gene: TRBV10-3; CDR3aa: CAISEGRVTEAFF; CDR3nt: TGTGCCATCAGTGAGGGCAGGGTCACTGAAGCTTTCTTT
j_gene: TRBJ2-2; d_gene: TRBD1; abundance: .; len: 15; v_gene: TRBV2; CDR3aa: CASGVQGVISGELFF; CDR3nt: TGTGCCAGCGGAGTACAGGGGGTTATTTCCGGGGAGCTGTTTTTT
j_gene: TRBJ2-5; d_gene: .; abundance: .; len: 12; v_gene: TRBV6-6; CDR3aa: CASSYSDETQYF; CDR3nt: TGTGCCAGCAGTTACTCGGATGAGACCCAGTACTTC
j_gene: TRBJ1-1; d_gene: .; abundance: .; len: 13; v_gene: TRBV27; CDR3aa: CASSFRGGTEAFF; CDR3nt: TGTGCCAGCAGTTTTCGGGGGGGCACTGAAGCTTTCTTT
j_gene: TRBJ2-5; d_gene: .; abundance: .; len: 13; v_gene: TRBV18; CDR3aa: CASSPELSGTQYF; CDR3nt: TGTGCCAGCTCACCCGAGTTGTCCGGGACCCAGTACTTC
j_gene: TRBJ2-2; d_gene: .; abundance: .; len: 15; v_gene: TRBV5-8; CDR3aa: CASPRMRTNTGELFF; CDR3nt: TGTGCCAGCCCCCGCATGAGGACGAACACCGGGGAGCTGTTTTTT
j_gene: TRBJ2-1; d_gene: .; abundance: .; len: 14; v_gene: TRBV11-3; CDR3aa: CASSPNRGQGEQFF; CDR3nt: TGTGCCAGCAGCCCAAACCGGGGCCAAGGTGAGCAGTTCTTC
j_gene: TRBJ2-1; d_gene: .; abundance: once; len: 16; v_gene: TRBV7-8; CDR3aa: CASSPQTWREYNEQFF; CDR3nt: TGTGCCAGCAGTCCGCAAACCTGGCGGGAATACAATGAGCAGTTCTTC
j_gene: TRBJ1-1; d_gene: .; abundance: .; len: 15; v_gene: TRBV11-1; CDR3aa: CASSPWTEVNTEAFF; CDR3nt: TGTGCCAGCAGCCCCTGGACAGAAGTGAACACTGAAGCTTTCTTT
j_gene: TRBJ2-7; d_gene: .; abundance: .; len: 14; v_gene: TRBV2; CDR3aa: CASSLGPGYYEQYF; CDR3nt: TGTGCCAGCAGTCTTGGGCCAGGTTACTACGAGCAGTACTTC
j_gene: TRBJ2-1; d_gene: .; abundance: .; len: 18; v_gene: TRBV5-1; CDR3aa: CASSLAVTPKSSYNEQFF; CDR3nt: TGCGCCAGCAGCTTGGCGGTGACTCCCAAAAGCTCCTACAATGAGCAGTTCTTC
j_gene: TRBJ2-7; d_gene: .; abundance: .; len: 17; v_gene: TRBV18; CDR3aa: CASSPPYVGQRVNEQYF; CDR3nt: TGTGCCAGCTCACCACCGTATGTGGGGCAAAGGGTCAACGAGCAGTACTTC
j_gene: TRBJ2-7; d_gene: .; abundance: .; len: 11; v_gene: TRBV6-6; CDR3aa: CASSPGSEQYF; CDR3nt: TGTGCCAGCAGTCCAGGGTCCGAGCAGTACTTC
j_gene: TRBJ2-7; d_gene: TRBD1; abundance: .; len: 12; v_gene: TRBV30; CDR3aa: CAWGTGAYEQYF; CDR3nt: TGTGCCTGGGGGACAGGGGCTTACGAGCAGTACTTC
j_gene: TRBJ2-1; d_gene: TRBD2; abundance: .; len: 17; v_gene: TRBV30; CDR3aa: CAWSDPGLALTGNEQFF; CDR3nt: TGTGCCTGGAGTGACCCCGGACTAGCATTAACGGGGAATGAGCAGTTCTTC
j_gene: TRBJ1-2; d_gene: .; abundance: .; len: 13; v_gene: TRBV30; CDR3aa: CAWSVVGMGGYTF; CDR3nt: TGTGCCTGGAGTGTAGTAGGGATGGGCGGCTACACCTTC
j_gene: TRBJ1-2; d_gene: .; abundance: .; len: 14; v_gene: TRBV7-2; CDR3aa: CASSSGVLNYGYTF; CDR3nt: TGTGCCAGCAGCTCGGGGGTTCTCAACTATGGCTACACCTTC
j_gene: TRBJ2-2; d_gene: .; abundance: .; len: 19; v_gene: TRBV7-8; CDR3aa: CASSLEAAKPPSNTGELFF; CDR3nt: TGTGCCAGCAGCTTAGAGGCCGCGAAACCCCCTTCGAACACCGGGGAGCTGTTTTTT
j_gene: TRBJ1-3; d_gene: .; abundance: .; len: 13; v_gene: TRBV6-5; CDR3aa: CASSLAVRGTIYF; CDR3nt: TGTGCCAGCAGCCTCGCGGTCCGGGGCACCATATATTTT
j_gene: TRBJ1-2; d_gene: .; abundance: .; len: 11; v_gene: TRBV28; CDR3aa: CASMKRDGYTF; CDR3nt: TGTGCCAGCATGAAAAGGGATGGCTACACCTTC
j_gene: TRBJ2-7; d_gene: TRBD2; abundance: .; len: 14; v_gene: TRBV5-1; CDR3aa: CASSLGAGGYEQYF; CDR3nt: TGCGCCAGCAGCTTGGGGGCGGGAGGGTACGAGCAGTACTTC
j_gene: TRBJ1-2; d_gene: .; abundance: .; len: 15; v_gene: TRBV6-5; CDR3aa: CASSWGTAANYGYTF; CDR3nt: TGTGCCAGCAGTTGGGGGACCGCTGCTAACTATGGCTACACCTTC
j_gene: TRBJ1-1; d_gene: .; abundance: .; len: 15; v_gene: TRBV5-1; CDR3aa: CASSLLQGRGTEAFF; CDR3nt: TGCGCCAGCAGCCTCCTACAGGGAAGGGGCACTGAAGCTTTCTTT
j_gene: TRBJ2-7; d_gene: TRBD2; abundance: .; len: 17; v_gene: TRBV27; CDR3aa: CASSKNPSGRPSYEQYF; CDR3nt: TGTGCCAGCAGTAAGAACCCTAGCGGGAGGCCCTCCTACGAGCAGTACTTC
j_gene: TRBJ2-3; d_gene: TRBD1; abundance: .; len: 16; v_gene: TRBV24-1; CDR3aa: CATSDIPGQGSDTQYF; CDR3nt: TGTGCCACCAGTGATATACCGGGACAGGGATCAGATACGCAGTATTTT
j_gene: TRBJ2-7; d_gene: .; abundance: .; len: 15; v_gene: TRBV7-9; CDR3aa: CASSSLDSYSYEQYF; CDR3nt: TGTGCCAGCAGCTCACTAGACTCGTACTCCTACGAGCAGTACTTC